This T cell receptor beta chain was observed in a study of shared clonotypes between healthy human individuals. General observations from the study: In general, naive subsets displayed greater estimated richness than memory subsets did.

Participating donors were healthy, HIV-negative adults free of recent acute infections or vaccinations. Partitioning of CD4+ cells yielded a CD45RA+ naive subset and a CD45RA-negative memory subset. As concerns this clone: Antigen: not known.

V was trimmed by 2 bases and J by 3 bases, leaving 17 bases between them. This CDR3 has 16 residues. Germline V gives CDR1 SGHTA, CDR2 FQGNSA. For sorted subsets, 150 to 200 ng DNA per replicate equaled some 27,000 T cell genomes. TCRdb keeps only in-frame clones here, not all; method: immunoSEQ multiplex PCR. The sample has around 1.5 million clones, roughly 98% seen once. This chain joins TRBV7-2 and TRBJ2-7, with D perhaps assigned TRBD1 or TRBD2 (5 bases each). What was sequenced was naive CD4+ T cells sorted from blood. Subset denoted: CD45RA+ positively selected. The receptor comes from a man between 25 and 39 years old in good health. Here the CDR3 reads CASSLSGSPHYYEQYF. The CDR3 bases are TGTGCCAGCAGCTTATCAGGGAGTCCCCACTACTACGAGCAGTACTTC.